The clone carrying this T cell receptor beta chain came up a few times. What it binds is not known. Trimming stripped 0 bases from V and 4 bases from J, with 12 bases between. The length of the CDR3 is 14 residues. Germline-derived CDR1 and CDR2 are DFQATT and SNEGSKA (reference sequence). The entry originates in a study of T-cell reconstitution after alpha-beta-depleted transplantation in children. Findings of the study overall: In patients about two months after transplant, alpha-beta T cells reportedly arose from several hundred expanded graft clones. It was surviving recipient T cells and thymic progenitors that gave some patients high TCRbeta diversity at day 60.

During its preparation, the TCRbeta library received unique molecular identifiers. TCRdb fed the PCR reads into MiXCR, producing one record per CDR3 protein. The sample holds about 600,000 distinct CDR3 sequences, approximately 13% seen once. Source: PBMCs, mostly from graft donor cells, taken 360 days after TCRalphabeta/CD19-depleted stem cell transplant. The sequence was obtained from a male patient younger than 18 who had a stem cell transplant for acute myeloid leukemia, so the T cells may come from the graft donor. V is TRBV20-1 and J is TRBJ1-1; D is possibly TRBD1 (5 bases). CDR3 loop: CSARERGRITEAFF. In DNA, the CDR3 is TGCAGTGCTAGAGAACGGGGGAGGATCACTGAAGCTTTCTTT.